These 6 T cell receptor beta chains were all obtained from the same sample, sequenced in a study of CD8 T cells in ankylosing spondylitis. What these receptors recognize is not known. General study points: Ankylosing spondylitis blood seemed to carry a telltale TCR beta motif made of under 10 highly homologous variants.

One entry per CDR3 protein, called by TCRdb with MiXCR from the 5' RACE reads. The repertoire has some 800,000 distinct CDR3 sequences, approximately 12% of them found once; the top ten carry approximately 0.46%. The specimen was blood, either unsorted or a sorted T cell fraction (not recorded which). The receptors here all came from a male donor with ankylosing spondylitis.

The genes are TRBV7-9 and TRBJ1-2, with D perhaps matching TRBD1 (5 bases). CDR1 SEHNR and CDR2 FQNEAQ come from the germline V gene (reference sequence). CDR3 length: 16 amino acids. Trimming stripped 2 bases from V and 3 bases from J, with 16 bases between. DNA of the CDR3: TGTGCCAGCAGCTTACGTCGGGACGGAATATACTATGGCTACACCTTC. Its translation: CASSLRRDGIYYGYTF.

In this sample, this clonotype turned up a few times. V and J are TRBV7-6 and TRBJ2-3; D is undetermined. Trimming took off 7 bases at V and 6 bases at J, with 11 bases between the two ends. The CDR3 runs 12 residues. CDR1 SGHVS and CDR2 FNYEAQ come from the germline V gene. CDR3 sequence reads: CASTPKMDTQYF. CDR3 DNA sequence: TGTGCCAGCACGCCAAAAATGGATACGCAGTATTTT.

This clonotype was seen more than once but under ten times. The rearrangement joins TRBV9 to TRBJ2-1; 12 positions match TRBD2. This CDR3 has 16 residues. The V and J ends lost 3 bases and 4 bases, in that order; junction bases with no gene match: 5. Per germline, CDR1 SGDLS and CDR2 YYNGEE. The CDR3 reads CASSGTSGTGYNEQFF. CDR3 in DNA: TGTGCCAGCAGCGGGACTAGCGGGACAGGGTACAATGAGCAGTTCTTC.

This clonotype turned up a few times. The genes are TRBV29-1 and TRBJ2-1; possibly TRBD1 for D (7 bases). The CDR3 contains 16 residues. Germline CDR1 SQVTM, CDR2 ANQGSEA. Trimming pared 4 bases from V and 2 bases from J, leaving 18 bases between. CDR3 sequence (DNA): TGCAGCGTTGGAGTTTGGAGGGGGCGCGCCTACAATGAGCAGTTCTTC. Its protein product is CSVGVWRGRAYNEQFF.

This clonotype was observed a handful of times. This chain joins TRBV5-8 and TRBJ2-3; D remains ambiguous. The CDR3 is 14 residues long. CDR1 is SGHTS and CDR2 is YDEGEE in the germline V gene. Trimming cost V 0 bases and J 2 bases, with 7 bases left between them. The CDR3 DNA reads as TGTGCCAGCAGCTTGGTACAGTACACAGATACGCAGTATTTT. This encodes CASSLVQYTDTQYF.

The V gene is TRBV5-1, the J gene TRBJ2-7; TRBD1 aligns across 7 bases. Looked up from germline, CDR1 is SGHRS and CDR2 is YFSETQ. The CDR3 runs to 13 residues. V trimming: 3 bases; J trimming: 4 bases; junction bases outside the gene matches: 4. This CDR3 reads CASSSPDRYEQYF. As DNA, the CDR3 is TGCGCCAGCAGCTCCCCGGACAGGTACGAGCAGTACTTC.